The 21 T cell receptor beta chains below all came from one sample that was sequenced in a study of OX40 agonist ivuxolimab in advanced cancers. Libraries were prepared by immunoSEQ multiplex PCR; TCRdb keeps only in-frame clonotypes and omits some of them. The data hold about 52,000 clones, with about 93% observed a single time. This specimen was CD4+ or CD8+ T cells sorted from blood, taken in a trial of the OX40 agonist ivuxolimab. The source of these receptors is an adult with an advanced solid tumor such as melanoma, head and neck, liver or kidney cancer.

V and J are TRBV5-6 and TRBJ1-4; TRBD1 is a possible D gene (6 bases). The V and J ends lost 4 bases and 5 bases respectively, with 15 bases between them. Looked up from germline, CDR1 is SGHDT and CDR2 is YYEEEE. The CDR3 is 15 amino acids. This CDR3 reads CASSADRPANEKLFF. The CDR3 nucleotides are TGTGCCAGCAGCGCCGACAGGCCGGCCAATGAAAAACTGTTTTTT.

CDR3 DNA sequence: TGTGCCAGTAGTATAACCAGGGTCAACACTGAAGCTTTCTTT. Protein sequence: CASSITRVNTEAFF. The J gene is TRBJ1-1, the V gene TRBV19, with D possibly being TRBD1 (5 bases). V was shortened by 2 bases and J by 2 bases, with 9 bases between the two germline ends. CDR3 length: 14 residues. CDR1 and CDR2 (germline): LNHDA, SQIVND (reference sequence).

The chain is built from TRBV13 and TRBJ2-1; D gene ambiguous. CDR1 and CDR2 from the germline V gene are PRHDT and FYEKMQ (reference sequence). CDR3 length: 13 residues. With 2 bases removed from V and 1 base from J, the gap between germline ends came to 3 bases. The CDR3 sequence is CASSLISYNEQFF. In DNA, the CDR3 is TGTGCCAGCAGCTTAATATCCTACAATGAGCAGTTCTTC.

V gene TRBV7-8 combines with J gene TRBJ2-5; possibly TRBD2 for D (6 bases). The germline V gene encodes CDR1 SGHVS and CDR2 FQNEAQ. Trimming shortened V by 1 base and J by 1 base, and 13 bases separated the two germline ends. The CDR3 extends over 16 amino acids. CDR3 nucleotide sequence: TGTGCCAGCAGCTTAGAACTCTTAGCGGTCCAAGAGACCCAGTACTTC. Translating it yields CASSLELLAVQETQYF. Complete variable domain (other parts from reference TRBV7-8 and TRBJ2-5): GAGVSQSPRYKVAKRGQDVALRCDPISGHVSLFWYQQALGQGPEFLTYFQNEAQLDKSGLPSDRFFAERPEGSVSTLKIQRTQQEDSAVYLCASSLELLAVQETQYFGPGTRLLVL.

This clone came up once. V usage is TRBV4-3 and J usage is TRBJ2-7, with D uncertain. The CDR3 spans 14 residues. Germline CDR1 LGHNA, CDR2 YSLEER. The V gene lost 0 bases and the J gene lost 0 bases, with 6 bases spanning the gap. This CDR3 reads CASSQDAGSYEQYF. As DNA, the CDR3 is TGCGCCAGCAGCCAAGACGCAGGCTCCTACGAGCAGTACTTC.

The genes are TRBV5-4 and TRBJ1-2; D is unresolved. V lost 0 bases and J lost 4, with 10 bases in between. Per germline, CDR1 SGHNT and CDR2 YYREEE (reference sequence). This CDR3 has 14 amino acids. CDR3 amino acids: CASSLEGSPYGYTF. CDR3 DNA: TGTGCCAGCAGCTTGGAGGGTTCTCCCTATGGCTACACCTTC.

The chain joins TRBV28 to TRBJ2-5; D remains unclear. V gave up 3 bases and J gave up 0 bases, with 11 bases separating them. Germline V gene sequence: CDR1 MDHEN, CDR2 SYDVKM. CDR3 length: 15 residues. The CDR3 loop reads CASSFSSRNQETQYF. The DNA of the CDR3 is TGTGCCAGCAGTTTCAGTTCCCGGAACCAAGAGACCCAGTACTTC. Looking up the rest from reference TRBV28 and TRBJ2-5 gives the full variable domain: DVKVTQSSRYLVKRTGEKVFLECVQDMDHENMFWYRQDPGLGLRLIYFSYDVKMKEKGDIPEGYSVSREKKERFSLILESASTNQTSMYLCASSFSSRNQETQYFGPGTRLLVL.

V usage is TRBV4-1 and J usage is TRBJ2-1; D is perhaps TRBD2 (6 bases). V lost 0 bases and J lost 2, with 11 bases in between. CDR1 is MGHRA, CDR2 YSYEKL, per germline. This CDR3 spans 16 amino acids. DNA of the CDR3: TGCGCCAGCAGCCAAGATGGGGGAGGCGCCTACAATGAGCAGTTCTTC. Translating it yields CASSQDGGGAYNEQFF.

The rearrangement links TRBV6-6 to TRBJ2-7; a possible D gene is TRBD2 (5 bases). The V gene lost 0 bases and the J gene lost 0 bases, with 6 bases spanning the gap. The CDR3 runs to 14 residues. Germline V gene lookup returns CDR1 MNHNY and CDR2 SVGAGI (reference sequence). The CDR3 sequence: CASSYSGSSYEQYF. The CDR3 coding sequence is TGTGCCAGCAGTTACTCGGGGAGCTCCTACGAGCAGTACTTC.

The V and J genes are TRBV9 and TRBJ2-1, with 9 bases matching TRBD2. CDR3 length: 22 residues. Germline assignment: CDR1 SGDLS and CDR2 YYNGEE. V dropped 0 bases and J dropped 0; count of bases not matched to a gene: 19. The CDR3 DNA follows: TGTGCCAGCAGCGTAGCCCGCAGAAAGGAAGCGGGAGGCCCTAGCTCCTACAATGAGCAGTTCTTC. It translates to CASSVARRKEAGGPSSYNEQFF.

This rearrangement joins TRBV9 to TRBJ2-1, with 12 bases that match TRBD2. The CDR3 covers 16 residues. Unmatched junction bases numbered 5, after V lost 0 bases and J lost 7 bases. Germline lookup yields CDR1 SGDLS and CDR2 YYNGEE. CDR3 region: CASSVASGRVRNEQFF. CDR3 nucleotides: TGTGCCAGCAGCGTAGCTAGCGGGAGGGTGAGGAATGAGCAGTTCTTC.

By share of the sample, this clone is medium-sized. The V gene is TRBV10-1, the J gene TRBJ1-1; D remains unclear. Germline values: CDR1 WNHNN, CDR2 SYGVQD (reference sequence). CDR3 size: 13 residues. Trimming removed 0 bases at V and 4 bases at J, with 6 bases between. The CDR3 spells CASSESYGTEAFF. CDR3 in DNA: TGCGCCAGCAGTGAGTCATACGGCACTGAAGCTTTCTTT.

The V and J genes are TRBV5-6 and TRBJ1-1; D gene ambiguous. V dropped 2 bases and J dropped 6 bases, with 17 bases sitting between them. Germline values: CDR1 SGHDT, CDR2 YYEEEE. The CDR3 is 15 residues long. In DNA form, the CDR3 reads TGTGCCAGCAGCTTAACGGAGGACCTTCTAGCTGAAGCTTTCTTT. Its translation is CASSLTEDLLAEAFF.

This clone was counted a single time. In nucleotides, the CDR3 is TGTGCCAGCAGCTCCGGGGCCGGGGGGCACTACGAGCAGTACTTC. This translates into CASSSGAGGHYEQYF. The chain couples TRBV13 to TRBJ2-7; tentative D call: TRBD2 (7 bases). CDR3 length: 15 residues. Germline V gene data show CDR1 as PRHDT and CDR2 as FYEKMQ (reference sequence). V lost 4 bases to trimming and J lost 3 bases, with 16 bases between them.

The CDR3 sequence: CASIHGGNQPQHF. In DNA, the CDR3 is TGTGCCAGCATCCATGGAGGGAATCAGCCCCAGCATTTT. The chain couples TRBV6-6 to TRBJ1-5; D is undetermined. The V end was cut by 7 bases, the J end by 4 bases, with 11 bases between. Germline V gene lookup returns CDR1 MNHNY and CDR2 SVGAGI (reference sequence). The CDR3 runs 13 residues.

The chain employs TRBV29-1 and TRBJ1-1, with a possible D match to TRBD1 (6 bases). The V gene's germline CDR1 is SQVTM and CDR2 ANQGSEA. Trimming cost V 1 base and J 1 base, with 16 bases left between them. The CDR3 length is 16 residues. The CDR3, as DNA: TGCAGCGTTGAAGGGGGGCATATAAAAGCGAACACTGAAGCTTTCTTT. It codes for CSVEGGHIKANTEAFF.

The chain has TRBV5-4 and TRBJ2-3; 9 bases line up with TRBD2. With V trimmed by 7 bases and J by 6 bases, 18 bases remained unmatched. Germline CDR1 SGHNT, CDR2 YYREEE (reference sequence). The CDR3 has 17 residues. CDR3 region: CASGVSRPAGGLDTQYF. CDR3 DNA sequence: TGTGCCAGCGGAGTCTCCCGGCCAGCGGGAGGACTGGATACGCAGTATTTT. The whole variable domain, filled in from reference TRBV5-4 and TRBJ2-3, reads ETGVTQSPTHLIKTRGQQVTLRCSSQSGHNTVSWYQQALGQGPQFIFQYYREEENGRGNFPPRFSGLQFPNYSSELNVNALELDDSALYLCASGVSRPAGGLDTQYFGPGTRLTVL.

The CDR3 sequence is CATGRVPQHF. The CDR3 DNA follows: TGTGCCACCGGGAGGGTGCCCCAGCATTTT. The gene calls are TRBV10-3 and TRBJ1-5; D uncertain. With 10 bases removed from V and 9 bases from J, the gap between germline ends came to 10 bases. The CDR3 has 10 amino acids. Germline V lookup: CDR1 ENHRY, CDR2 SYGVKD.

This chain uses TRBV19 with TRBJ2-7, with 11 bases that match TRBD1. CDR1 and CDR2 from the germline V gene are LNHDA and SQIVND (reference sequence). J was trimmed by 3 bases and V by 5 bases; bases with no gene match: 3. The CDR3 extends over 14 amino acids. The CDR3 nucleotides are TGTGCCAGTAGTGCCGGGACAGGGGGCTACGAGCAGTACTTC. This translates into CASSAGTGGYEQYF.

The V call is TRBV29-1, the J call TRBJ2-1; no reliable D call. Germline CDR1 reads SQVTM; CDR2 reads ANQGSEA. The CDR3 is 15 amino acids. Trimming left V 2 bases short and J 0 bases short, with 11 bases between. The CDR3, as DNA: TGCAGCGTTGAACAAGGGCTCAGCTCCTACAATGAGCAGTTCTTC. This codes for CSVEQGLSSYNEQFF.

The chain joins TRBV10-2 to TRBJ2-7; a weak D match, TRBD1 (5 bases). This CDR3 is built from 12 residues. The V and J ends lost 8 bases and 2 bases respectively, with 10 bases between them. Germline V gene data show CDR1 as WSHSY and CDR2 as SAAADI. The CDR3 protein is CASSAGTYEQYF. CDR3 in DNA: TGCGCCAGCTCAGCAGGGACCTACGAGCAGTACTTC.